This T cell receptor (beta chain) is from a study of beta chain features in type 1 diabetes. Study overall: Some 99 million sorted cells were examined across all samples.

Expressed TCRB transcripts were sequenced because the entire RNA isolate underwent reverse transcription. Clones were sequenced by immunoSEQ multiplex PCR, and TCRdb holds only the in-frame ones, with some missing. The sample lists about 270,000 clones, 12% to 15% occurring once. CDR3 length: 13 residues. CDR1 MNHEY and CDR2 SMNVEV come from the germline V gene (reference sequence). Trimming left V 2 bases short and J 0 bases short, with 5 bases between. This chain links TRBV27 with TRBJ2-7; no clear D gene. This clonotype was sampled from a woman aged 40 to 50 in good health. The specimen was naive CD4+ T cells from blood. CDR3 DNA sequence: TGTGCCAGCAGTTTACTTCTCTCCTACGAGCAGTACTTC. Encoded protein: CASSLLLSYEQYF.